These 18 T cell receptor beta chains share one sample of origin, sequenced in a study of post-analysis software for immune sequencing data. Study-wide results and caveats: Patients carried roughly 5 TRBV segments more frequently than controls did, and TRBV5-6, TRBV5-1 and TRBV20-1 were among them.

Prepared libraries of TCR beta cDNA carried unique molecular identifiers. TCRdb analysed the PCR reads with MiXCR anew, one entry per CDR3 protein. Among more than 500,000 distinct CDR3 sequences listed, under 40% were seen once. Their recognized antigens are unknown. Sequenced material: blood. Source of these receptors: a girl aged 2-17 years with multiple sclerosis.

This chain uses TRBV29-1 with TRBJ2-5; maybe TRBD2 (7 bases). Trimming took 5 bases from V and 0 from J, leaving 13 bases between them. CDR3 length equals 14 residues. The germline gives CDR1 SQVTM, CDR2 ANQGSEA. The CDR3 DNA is TGCAGCGTTTTGGGGGGGGCGGACCAAGAGACCCAGTACTTC. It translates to CSVLGGADQETQYF. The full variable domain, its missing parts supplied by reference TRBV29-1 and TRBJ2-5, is SAVISQKPSRDICQRGTSLTIQCQVDSQVTMMFWYRQQPGQSLTLIATANQGSEATYESGFVIDKFPISRPNLTFSTLTVSNMSPEDSSIYLCSVLGGADQETQYFGPGTRLLVL.

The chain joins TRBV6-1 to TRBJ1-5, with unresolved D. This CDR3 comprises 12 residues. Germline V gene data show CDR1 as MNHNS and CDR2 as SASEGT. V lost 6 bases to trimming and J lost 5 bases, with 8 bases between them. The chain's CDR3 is CASRDVYQPQHF. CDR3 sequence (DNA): TGTGCCAGCAGAGACGTATATCAGCCCCAGCATTTT.

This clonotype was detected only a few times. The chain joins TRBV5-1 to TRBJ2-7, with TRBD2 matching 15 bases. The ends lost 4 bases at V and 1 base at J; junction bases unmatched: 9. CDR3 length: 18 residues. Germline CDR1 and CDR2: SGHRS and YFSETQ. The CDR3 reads CASSVGLAGGTLSYEQYF. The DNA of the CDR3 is TGCGCCAGCAGCGTGGGACTAGCGGGGGGAACCCTGTCCTACGAGCAGTACTTC.

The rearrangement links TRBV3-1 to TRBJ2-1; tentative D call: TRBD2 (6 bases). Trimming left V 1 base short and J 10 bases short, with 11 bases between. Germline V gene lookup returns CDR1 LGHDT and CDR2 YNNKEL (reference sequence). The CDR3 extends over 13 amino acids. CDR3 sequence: CASSQVREREQFF. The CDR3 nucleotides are TGTGCCAGCAGCCAAGTGCGGGAACGAGAGCAGTTCTTC.

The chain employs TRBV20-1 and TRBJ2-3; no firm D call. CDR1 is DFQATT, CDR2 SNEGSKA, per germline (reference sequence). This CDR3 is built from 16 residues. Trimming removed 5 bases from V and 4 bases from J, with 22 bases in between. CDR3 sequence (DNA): TGCAGTGCTGCCCCCCTAATCCCAGTAGTCGCAGATACGCAGTATTTT. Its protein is CSAAPLIPVVADTQYF.

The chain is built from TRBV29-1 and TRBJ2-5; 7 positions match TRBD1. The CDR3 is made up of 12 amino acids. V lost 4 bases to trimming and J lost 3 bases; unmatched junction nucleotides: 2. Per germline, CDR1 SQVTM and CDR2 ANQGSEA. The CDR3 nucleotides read TGCAGCGTTGCAACAGGGGAAGAGACCCAGTACTTC. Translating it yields CSVATGEETQYF.

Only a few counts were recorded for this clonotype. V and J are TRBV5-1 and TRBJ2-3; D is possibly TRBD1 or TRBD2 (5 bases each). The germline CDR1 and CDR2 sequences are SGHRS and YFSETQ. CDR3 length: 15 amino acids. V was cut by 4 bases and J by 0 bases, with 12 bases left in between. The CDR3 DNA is TGCGCCAGCAGCCCCCGGGACCCGAGCACAGATACGCAGTATTTT. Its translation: CASSPRDPSTDTQYF.

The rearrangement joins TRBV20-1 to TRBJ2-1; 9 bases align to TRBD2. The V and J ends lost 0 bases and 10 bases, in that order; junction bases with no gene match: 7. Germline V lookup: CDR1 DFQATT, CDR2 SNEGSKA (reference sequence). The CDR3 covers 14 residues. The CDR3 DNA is TGCAGTGCTAGAGAGCGGGGGGGTTTATGGGAGCAGTTCTTC. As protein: CSARERGGLWEQFF.

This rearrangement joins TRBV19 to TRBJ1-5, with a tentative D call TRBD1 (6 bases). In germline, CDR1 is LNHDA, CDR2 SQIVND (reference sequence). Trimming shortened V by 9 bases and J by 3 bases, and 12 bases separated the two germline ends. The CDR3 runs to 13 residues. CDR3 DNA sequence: TGTGCCAGCACAGGGAGCCTCAATCAGCCCCAGCATTTT. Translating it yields CASTGSLNQPQHF.

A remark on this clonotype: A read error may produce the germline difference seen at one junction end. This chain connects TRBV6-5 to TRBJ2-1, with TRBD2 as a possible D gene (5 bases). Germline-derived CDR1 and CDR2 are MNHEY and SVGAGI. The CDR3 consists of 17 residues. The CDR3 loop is CAGSYSILDGEHNEQFF. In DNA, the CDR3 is TGTGCCGGCAGTTACTCAATACTAGACGGGGAACACAATGAGCAGTTCTTC.

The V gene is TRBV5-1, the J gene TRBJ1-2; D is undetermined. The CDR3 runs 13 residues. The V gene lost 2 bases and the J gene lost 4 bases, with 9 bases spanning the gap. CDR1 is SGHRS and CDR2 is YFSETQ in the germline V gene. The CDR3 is CASSFPEGYGYTF. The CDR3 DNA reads TGCGCCAGCAGCTTCCCAGAGGGCTATGGCTACACCTTC.

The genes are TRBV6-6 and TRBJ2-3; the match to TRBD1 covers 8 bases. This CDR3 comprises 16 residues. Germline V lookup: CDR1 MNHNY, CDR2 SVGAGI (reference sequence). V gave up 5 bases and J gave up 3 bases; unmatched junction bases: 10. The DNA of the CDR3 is TGTGCCAGCAGTCAAACTTTGGGACAGGCAACAGATACGCAGTATTTT. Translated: CASSQTLGQATDTQYF.

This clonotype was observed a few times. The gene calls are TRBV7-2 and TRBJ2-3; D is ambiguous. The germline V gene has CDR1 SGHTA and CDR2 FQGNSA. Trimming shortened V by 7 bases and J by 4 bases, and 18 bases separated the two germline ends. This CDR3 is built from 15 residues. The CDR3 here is CASTTLRTSADTQYF. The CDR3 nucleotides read TGTGCCAGCACCACGCTACGGACGTCAGCAGATACGCAGTATTTT.

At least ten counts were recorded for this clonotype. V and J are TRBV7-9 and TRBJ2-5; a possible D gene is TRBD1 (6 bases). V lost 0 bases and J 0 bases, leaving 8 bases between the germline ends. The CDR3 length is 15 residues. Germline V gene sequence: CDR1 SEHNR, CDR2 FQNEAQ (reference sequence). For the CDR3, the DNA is TGTGCCAGCAGCTTAGCGGGGACATACCAAGAGACCCAGTACTTC. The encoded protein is CASSLAGTYQETQYF. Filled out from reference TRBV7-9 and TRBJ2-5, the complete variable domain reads DTGVSQNPRHKITKRGQNVTFRCDPISEHNRLYWYRQTLGQGPEFLTYFQNEAQLEKSRLLSDRFSAERPKGSFSTLEIQRTEQGDSAMYLCASSLAGTYQETQYFGPGTRLLVL.

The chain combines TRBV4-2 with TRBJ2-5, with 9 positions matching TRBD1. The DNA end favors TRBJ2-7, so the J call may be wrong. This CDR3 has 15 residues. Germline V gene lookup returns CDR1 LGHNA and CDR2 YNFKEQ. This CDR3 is CASSQEGQGRDEQYF. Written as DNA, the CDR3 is TGTGCCAGCAGCCAAGAGGGACAGGGTCGCGACGAGCAGTACTTC.

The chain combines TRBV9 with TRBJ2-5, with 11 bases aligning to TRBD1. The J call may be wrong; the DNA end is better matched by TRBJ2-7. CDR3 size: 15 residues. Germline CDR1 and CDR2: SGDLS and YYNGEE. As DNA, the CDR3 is TGTGCCAGCAGCGTTGGGGACAGGGGGTACTACGAGCAGTACTTC. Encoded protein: CASSVGDRGYYEQYF.

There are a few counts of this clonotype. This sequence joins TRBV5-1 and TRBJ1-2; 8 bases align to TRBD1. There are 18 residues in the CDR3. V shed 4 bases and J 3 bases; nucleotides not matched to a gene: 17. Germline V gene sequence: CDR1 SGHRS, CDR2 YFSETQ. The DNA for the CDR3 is TGCGCCAGCAGCCCGTTGCTCTGGGGACAGGAGATCGACTATGGCTACACCTTC. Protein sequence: CASSPLLWGQEIDYGYTF.

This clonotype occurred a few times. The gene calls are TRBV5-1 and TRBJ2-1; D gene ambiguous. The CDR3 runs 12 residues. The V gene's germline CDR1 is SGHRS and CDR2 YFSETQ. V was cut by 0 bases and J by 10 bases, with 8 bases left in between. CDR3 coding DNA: TGCGCCAGCAGCTTGGATACAGCAGAGCAGTTCTTC. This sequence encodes CASSLDTAEQFF.